These 22 T cell receptor beta chains share one sample of origin, sequenced in a study of blood T cell repertoires in COVID-19. TCRdb keeps only in-frame clones here, not all; method: immunoSEQ multiplex PCR. Of around 120,000 clones listed, almost 70% are singletons. Material for sequencing was peripheral blood. Receptors originate from a woman between 65 and 79 years old with acute or convalescent COVID-19.

V usage is TRBV27 and J usage is TRBJ1-1; the match to TRBD1 covers 7 bases. In germline, CDR1 is MNHEY, CDR2 SMNVEV (reference sequence). This CDR3 has 15 amino acids. Losses at the gene ends were 2 bases for V and 1 base for J; bases not matched to a gene: 4. The CDR3 DNA reads as TGTGCCAGCAGTTTAGGTGCAGGGGGGAACACTGAAGCTTTCTTT. The encoded protein is CASSLGAGGNTEAFF.

Of note for this clone: This specimen includes other DNA sequences encoding the same CDR3. The gene calls are TRBV5-1 and TRBJ1-3; D is perhaps TRBD1 (5 bases). Germline V lookup: CDR1 SGHRS, CDR2 YFSETQ. The V gene lost 0 bases and the J gene lost 4 bases, with 8 bases spanning the gap. The CDR3 contains 14 residues. The CDR3 is CASSLEGVGNTIYF. DNA for the CDR3: TGCGCCAGCAGCTTGGAAGGGGTCGGAAACACCATATATTTT.

The rearrangement links TRBV2 to TRBJ1-2, with 11 bases aligning to TRBD1. The V gene's germline CDR1 is SNHLY and CDR2 FYNNEI. The CDR3 consists of 18 residues. V lost 5 bases, J lost 0 bases, and 11 bases stayed unmatched. The CDR3 region has the DNA TGTGCCAGCAGTTCACTCACTGGGACAGGGGGAGCTAACTATGGCTACACCTTC. This sequence encodes CASSSLTGTGGANYGYTF.

This chain links TRBV28 with TRBJ2-5; TRBD2 matches 7 bases. The germline V gene encodes CDR1 MDHEN and CDR2 SYDVKM. J lost 11 bases, V lost 3 bases, and 3 bases had no gene match. The CDR3 runs 11 residues. The CDR3 nucleotides read TGTGCCAGCAGTTTCGAACTAGCGCAGTACTTC. This translates into CASSFELAQYF.

This clone was picked up a small number of times. The gene calls are TRBV7-9 and TRBJ1-2; 10 bases agree with TRBD1. The CDR3 is 14 residues long. Germline V gene sequence: CDR1 SEHNR, CDR2 FQNEAQ (reference sequence). The ends lost 5 bases at V and 7 bases at J; junction bases unmatched: 7. DNA of the CDR3: TGTGCCAGCAGCCTGACCCGGGACAGGGGTGGCTACACCTTC. It encodes CASSLTRDRGGYTF.

The chain recombines TRBV11-1 with TRBJ1-1; unclear D gene. CDR3 length: 13 residues. The V end was cut by 10 bases, the J end by 0 bases, with 12 bases between. Germline assignment: CDR1 SGHAT and CDR2 FQDESV (reference sequence). The CDR3 here is CATLGGVNTEAFF. CDR3 in DNA: TGTGCCACCCTTGGAGGTGTGAACACTGAAGCTTTCTTT.

The genes are TRBV7-2 and TRBJ1-2; 7 nucleotides align to TRBD1. Germline V gene lookup returns CDR1 SGHTA and CDR2 FQGNSA. V was clipped by 5 bases and J by 5 bases; unmatched bases: 8. The CDR3 has 14 residues. This CDR3 is CASSERPGGYGYTF. CDR3 DNA sequence: TGTGCCAGCAGCGAAAGGCCAGGGGGGTATGGCTACACCTTC.

The chain has TRBV28 and TRBJ2-3, with a tentative D call TRBD2 (6 bases). The V end was cut by 6 bases, the J end by 5 bases, with 21 bases between. The CDR3 extends over 16 amino acids. Germline CDR1 MDHEN, CDR2 SYDVKM. The CDR3 sequence: CASSTRWGSGGDTQYF. The CDR3 DNA reads TGTGCCAGCAGCACTCGGTGGGGGTCCGGGGGAGATACGCAGTATTTT.

This rearrangement joins TRBV28 to TRBJ1-1, with 7 bases lining up with TRBD1. This CDR3 comprises 14 residues. Germline V gene sequence: CDR1 MDHEN, CDR2 SYDVKM. Germline trimming cut 6 bases from V and 1 base from J; bases unmatched to any gene: 5. CDR3 bases: TGTGCCAGCAGGCCGGGACAGTCGAACACTGAAGCTTTCTTT. Its translation is CASRPGQSNTEAFF.

The chain couples TRBV7-6 to TRBJ2-1; 14 positions match TRBD2. J was trimmed by 7 bases and V by 4 bases; bases with no gene match: 12. Germline V gene data show CDR1 as SGHVS and CDR2 as FNYEAQ. The CDR3 loop spans 18 amino acids. CDR3 in DNA: TGTGCCAGCAGCTCGCGACCCCCGGGACTAGCGGGGGTTAATGAGCAGTTCTTC. Its translation: CASSSRPPGLAGVNEQFF.

The chain uses TRBV6-5 and TRBJ1-1; 7 bases are a match to TRBD1. This CDR3 spans 15 amino acids. V was pared by 3 bases and J by 5 bases, with 9 bases of the junction left unmatched. Germline values: CDR1 MNHEY, CDR2 SVGAGI. The CDR3 loop reads CASSYSPGGRTEAFF. The CDR3 coding sequence is TGTGCCAGCAGTTATTCCCCAGGGGGGAGGACTGAAGCTTTCTTT.

This clone was detected a few times. The genes are TRBV6-6 and TRBJ2-7; 11 bases align to TRBD1. Germline V gene lookup returns CDR1 MNHNY and CDR2 SVGAGI (reference sequence). CDR3 size: 14 residues. Unmatched junction bases numbered 7, after V lost 7 bases and J lost 5 bases. Here the CDR3 reads CASNLRDRGDEQYF. For the CDR3, the DNA is TGTGCCAGCAACCTCAGGGACAGGGGGGACGAGCAGTACTTC.

The rearrangement links TRBV19 to TRBJ1-1, with 7 bases identical to TRBD1. Germline CDR1 reads LNHDA; CDR2 reads SQIVND (reference sequence). CDR3 length: 13 residues. The V and J ends lost 4 bases and 3 bases, in that order; junction bases with no gene match: 2. CDR3 DNA: TGTGCCAGTAGTACACAGGGGCACACTGAAGCTTTCTTT. Its translation is CASSTQGHTEAFF. The whole variable domain, remainder taken from reference TRBV19 and TRBJ1-1, is DGGITQSPKYLFRKEGQNVTLSCEQNLNHDAMYWYRQDPGQGLRLIYYSQIVNDFQKGDIAEGYSVSREKKESFPLTVTSAQKNPTAFYLCASSTQGHTEAFFGQGTRLTVV.

The chain couples TRBV15 to TRBJ1-5; perhaps TRBD1 as D (6 bases). The V and J ends lost 6 bases and 1 base respectively, with 7 bases between them. CDR1 and CDR2 from the germline V gene are LNHNV and YYDKDF (reference sequence). This CDR3 has 13 residues. CDR3: CATRDRSNQPQHF. The CDR3 DNA sequence: TGTGCCACCAGGGACAGAAGCAATCAGCCCCAGCATTTT.

The chain is built from TRBV28 and TRBJ1-5; maybe TRBD1 (6 bases). Germline values: CDR1 MDHEN, CDR2 SYDVKM. The CDR3 has 11 residues. Trimming took 7 bases from V and 11 from J, leaving 12 bases between them. The CDR3 region is CASKLWDTQHF. In DNA, the CDR3 is TGTGCCAGCAAATTATGGGACACCCAGCATTTT.

The V call is TRBV2, the J call TRBJ2-1; 10 bases are a match to TRBD2. The CDR3 consists of 14 residues. Trimming removed 8 bases from V and 5 bases from J; junction bases left unmatched: 6. The germline V gene encodes CDR1 SNHLY and CDR2 FYNNEI. The CDR3, as DNA: TGTGCCAGCGAGCCGGGACTAGCGAACAATGAGCAGTTCTTC. Protein sequence: CASEPGLANNEQFF.

This clone was observed a handful of times. The CDR3 sequence is CASSLTADNEQFF. In DNA form, the CDR3 reads TGTGCCAGCAGCTTAACGGCGGACAATGAGCAGTTCTTC. The V gene is TRBV7-3, the J gene TRBJ2-1; no clear D. Germline loops: CDR1 SGHTA, CDR2 FQGTGA. CDR3 length: 13 residues. The V end lost 0 bases, the J end lost 5 bases, and 5 bases lay between the germline ends.

Turning to this clone: The same CDR3 arises from other DNA sequences in this sample as well. The chain has TRBV6-5 and TRBJ2-2, with D possibly being TRBD2 (6 bases). The germline V and J ends were trimmed by 0 bases and 5 bases, with 7 bases remaining between them. CDR1 is MNHEY, CDR2 SVGAGI, per germline. The CDR3 loop spans 14 amino acids. This CDR3 is CASSYSSGTGELFF. CDR3 nucleotides: TGTGCCAGCAGTTACTCGAGCGGGACCGGGGAGCTGTTTTTT.

In regard to this clone: Compared with germline, one end of the junction differs, possibly owing to a read error. V gene TRBV11-2 combines with J gene TRBJ2-4, with 7 positions matching TRBD1. Germline CDR1 and CDR2: SGHAT and FQNNGV. CDR3 length: 14 residues. CDR3 amino acids: CASSLDRAGDIQYF. The CDR3 DNA is TGTGCCAGCAGTTTAGACAGGGCAGGGGACATTCAGTACTTC.

This clone was observed once. This chain links TRBV3-1 (or the pseudogene TRBV3-2) with TRBJ1-5; D is possibly TRBD1 (6 bases). The ends were cut back, 5 bases at V and 9 bases at J, with 17 bases in the middle. The CDR3 extends over 14 amino acids. Per the germline V gene, CDR1 is LGHDT and CDR2 is YNNKEL (reference sequence). CDR3 amino acids: CASSGDTSRWPQHF. The DNA for the CDR3 is TGTGCCAGCAGCGGGGACACTTCTCGCTGGCCCCAGCATTTT.

This clone was seen repeatedly, ten times or more. The rearrangement joins TRBV5-6 to TRBJ2-1, with 7 bases that match TRBD1. Germline V CDR1 and CDR2: SGHDT, YYEEEE. This CDR3 is 12 amino acids long. The V and J ends lost 4 bases and 10 bases, in that order; junction bases with no gene match: 5. This CDR3 is CASSEGQAEQFF. As DNA, the CDR3 is TGTGCCAGCAGCGAAGGACAGGCGGAGCAGTTCTTC.

The chain is built from TRBV7-9 and TRBJ1-1; weak D call: TRBD1 (5 bases). Germline lookup yields CDR1 SEHNR and CDR2 FQNEAQ (reference sequence). The CDR3 is 17 amino acids. V shed 1 base and J shed 0 bases, with 15 bases lying between them. The CDR3 DNA sequence: TGTGCCAGCAGCTTAGGAGTCAGGACATTCTTGAACACTGAAGCTTTCTTT. As protein: CASSLGVRTFLNTEAFF.